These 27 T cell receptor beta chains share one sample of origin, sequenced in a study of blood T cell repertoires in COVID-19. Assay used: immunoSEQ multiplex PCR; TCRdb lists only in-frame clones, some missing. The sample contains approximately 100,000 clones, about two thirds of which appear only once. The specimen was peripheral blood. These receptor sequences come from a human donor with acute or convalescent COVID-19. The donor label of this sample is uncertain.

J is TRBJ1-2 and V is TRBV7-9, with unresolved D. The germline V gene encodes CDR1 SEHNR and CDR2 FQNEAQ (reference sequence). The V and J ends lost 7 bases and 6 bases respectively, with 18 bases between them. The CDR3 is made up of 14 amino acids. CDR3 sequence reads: CASTPPQAPHGYTF. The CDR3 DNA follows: TGTGCCAGCACCCCGCCCCAGGCCCCCCATGGCTACACCTTC.

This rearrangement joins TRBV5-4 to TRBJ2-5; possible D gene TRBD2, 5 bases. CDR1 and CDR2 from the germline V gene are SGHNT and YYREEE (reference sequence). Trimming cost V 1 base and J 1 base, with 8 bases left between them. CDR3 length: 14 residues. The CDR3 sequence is CASSLTGSQETQYF. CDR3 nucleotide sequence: TGTGCCAGCAGCTTGACGGGGAGCCAAGAGACCCAGTACTTC.

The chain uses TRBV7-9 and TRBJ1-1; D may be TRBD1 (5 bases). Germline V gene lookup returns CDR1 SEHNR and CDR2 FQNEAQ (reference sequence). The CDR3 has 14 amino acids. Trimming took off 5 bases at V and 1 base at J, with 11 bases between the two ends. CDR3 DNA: TGTGCCAGCAGCCGGGACTTCAGGAACACTGAAGCTTTCTTT. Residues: CASSRDFRNTEAFF.

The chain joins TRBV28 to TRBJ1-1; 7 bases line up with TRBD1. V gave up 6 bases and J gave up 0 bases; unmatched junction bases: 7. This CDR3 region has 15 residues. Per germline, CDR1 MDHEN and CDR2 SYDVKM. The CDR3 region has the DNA TGTGCCAGCAGGACAGGGAGTGCCATGAACACTGAAGCTTTCTTT. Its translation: CASRTGSAMNTEAFF.

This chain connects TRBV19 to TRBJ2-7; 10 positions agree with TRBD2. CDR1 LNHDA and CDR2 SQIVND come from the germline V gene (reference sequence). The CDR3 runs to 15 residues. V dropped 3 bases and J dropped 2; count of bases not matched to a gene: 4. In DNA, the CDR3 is TGTGCCAGTAGTATGGTAGCGGGGGGCCCCTACGAGCAGTACTTC. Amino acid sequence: CASSMVAGGPYEQYF.

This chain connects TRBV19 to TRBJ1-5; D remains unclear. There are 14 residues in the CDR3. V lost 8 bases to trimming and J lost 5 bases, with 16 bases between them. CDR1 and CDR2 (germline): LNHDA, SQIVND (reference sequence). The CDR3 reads CASAKGRDDQPQHF. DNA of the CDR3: TGTGCCAGTGCCAAAGGGAGAGACGATCAGCCCCAGCATTTT.

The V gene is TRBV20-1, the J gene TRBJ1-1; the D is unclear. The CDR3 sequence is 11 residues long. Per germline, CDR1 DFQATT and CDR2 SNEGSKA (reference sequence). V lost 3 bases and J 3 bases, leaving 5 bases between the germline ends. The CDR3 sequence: CSASSHTEAFF. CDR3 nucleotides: TGCAGTGCTAGCTCTCACACTGAAGCTTTCTTT.

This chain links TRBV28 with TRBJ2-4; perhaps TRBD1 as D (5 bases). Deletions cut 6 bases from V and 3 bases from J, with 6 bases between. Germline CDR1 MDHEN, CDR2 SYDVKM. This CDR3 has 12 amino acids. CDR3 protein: CASRGRKNIQYF. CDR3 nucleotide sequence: TGTGCCAGCAGGGGGCGCAAAAACATTCAGTACTTC. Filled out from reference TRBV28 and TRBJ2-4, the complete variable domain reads DVKVTQSSRYLVKRTGEKVFLECVQDMDHENMFWYRQDPGLGLRLIYFSYDVKMKEKGDIPEGYSVSREKKERFSLILESASTNQTSMYLCASRGRKNIQYFGAGTRLSVL.

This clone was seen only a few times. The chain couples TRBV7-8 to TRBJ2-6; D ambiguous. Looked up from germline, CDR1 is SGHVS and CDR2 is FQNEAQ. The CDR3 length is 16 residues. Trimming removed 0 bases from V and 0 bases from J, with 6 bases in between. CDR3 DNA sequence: TGTGCCAGCAGCTTAGCCCGACTCTCTGGGGCCAACGTCCTGACTTTC. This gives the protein CASSLARLSGANVLTF.

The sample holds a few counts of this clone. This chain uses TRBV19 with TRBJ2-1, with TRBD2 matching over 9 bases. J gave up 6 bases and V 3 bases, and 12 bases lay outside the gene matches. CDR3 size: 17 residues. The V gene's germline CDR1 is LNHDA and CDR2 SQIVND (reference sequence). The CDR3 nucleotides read TGTGCCAGTAGTATTAAAGTTCGGCGGGGGGGCCTCAATGAGCAGTTCTTC. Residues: CASSIKVRRGGLNEQFF.

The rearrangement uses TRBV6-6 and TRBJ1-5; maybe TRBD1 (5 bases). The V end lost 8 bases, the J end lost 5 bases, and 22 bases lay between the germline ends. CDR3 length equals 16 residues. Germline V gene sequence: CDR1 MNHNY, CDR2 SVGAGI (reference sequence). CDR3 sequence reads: CASFLGDFGGHQPQHF. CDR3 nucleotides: TGTGCCAGCTTTCTAGGGGACTTCGGAGGTCATCAGCCCCAGCATTTT.

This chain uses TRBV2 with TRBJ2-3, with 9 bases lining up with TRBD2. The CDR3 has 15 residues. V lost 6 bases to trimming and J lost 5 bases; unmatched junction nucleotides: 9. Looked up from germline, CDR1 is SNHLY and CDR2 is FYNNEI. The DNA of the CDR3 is TGTGCCAGCAGCCGCCGGGGGACTAGCCTAGATACGCAGTATTTT. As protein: CASSRRGTSLDTQYF.

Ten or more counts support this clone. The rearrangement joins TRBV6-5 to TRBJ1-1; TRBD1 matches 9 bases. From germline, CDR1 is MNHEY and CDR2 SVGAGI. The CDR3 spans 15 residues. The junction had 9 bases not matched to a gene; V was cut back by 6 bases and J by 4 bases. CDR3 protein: CASSTPGTGTTEAFF. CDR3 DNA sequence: TGTGCCAGCAGCACTCCCGGGACAGGGACCACTGAAGCTTTCTTT.

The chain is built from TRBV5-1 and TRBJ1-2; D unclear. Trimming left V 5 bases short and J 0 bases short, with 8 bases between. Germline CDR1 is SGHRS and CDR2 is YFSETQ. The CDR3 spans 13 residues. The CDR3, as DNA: TGCGCCAGCAGGGGCAGAACTAACTATGGCTACACCTTC. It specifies CASRGRTNYGYTF.

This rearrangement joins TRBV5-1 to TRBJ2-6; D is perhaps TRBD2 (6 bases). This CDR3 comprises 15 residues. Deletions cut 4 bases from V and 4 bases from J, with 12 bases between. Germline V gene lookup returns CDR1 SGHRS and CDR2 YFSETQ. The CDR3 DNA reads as TGCGCCAGCAGCACGGGACTGTCGGGGGCCAACGTCCTGACTTTC. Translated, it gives CASSTGLSGANVLTF.

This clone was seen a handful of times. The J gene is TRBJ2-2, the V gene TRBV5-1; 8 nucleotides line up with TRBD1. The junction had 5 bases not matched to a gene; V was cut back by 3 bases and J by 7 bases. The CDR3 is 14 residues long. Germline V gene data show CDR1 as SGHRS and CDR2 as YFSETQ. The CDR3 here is CASSSWTGLGELFF. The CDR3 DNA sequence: TGCGCCAGCAGCTCCTGGACAGGGCTCGGGGAGCTGTTTTTT.

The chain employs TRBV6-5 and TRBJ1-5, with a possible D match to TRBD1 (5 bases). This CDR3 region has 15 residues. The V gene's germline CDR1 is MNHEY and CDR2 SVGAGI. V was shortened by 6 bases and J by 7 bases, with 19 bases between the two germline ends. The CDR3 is CASRNLNGGWQPQHF. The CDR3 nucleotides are TGTGCCAGCAGGAATCTAAACGGGGGTTGGCAGCCCCAGCATTTT.

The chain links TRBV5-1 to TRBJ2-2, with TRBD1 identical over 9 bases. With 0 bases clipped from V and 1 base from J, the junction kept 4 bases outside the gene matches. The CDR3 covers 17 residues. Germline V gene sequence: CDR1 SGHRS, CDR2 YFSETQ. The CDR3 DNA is TGCGCCAGCAGCTTGGGGACAGGGGCCCTGAACACCGGGGAGCTGTTTTTT. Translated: CASSLGTGALNTGELFF.

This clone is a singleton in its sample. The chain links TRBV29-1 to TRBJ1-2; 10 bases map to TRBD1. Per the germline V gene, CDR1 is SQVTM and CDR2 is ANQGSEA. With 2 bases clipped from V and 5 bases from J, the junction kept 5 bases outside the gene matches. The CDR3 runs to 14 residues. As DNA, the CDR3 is TGCAGCGTTGAAAGACAGGGGGCGAAATATGGCTACACCTTC. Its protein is CSVERQGAKYGYTF.

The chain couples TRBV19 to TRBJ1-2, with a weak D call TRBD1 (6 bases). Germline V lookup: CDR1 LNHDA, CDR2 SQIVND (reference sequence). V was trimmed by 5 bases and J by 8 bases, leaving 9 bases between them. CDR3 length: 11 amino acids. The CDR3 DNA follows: TGTGCCAGTAGTTGGACAGCCGGCTACACCTTC. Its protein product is CASSWTAGYTF.

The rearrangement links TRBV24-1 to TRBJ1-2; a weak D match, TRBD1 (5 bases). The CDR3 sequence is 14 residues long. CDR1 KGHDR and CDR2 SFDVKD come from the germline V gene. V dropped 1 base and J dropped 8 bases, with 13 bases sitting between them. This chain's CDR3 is CATSDFGRARGYTF. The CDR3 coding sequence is TGTGCCACCAGTGATTTTGGCAGGGCTAGGGGCTACACCTTC.

The CDR3 DNA follows: TGTGCCTGGAGTGTAAGCCTATACTACGAGCAGTACTTC. As protein: CAWSVSLYYEQYF. This chain uses TRBV30 with TRBJ2-7; D is ambiguous. The CDR3 runs to 13 residues. Trimming took off 0 bases at V and 3 bases at J, with 9 bases between the two ends. The V gene's germline CDR1 is GTSNPN and CDR2 SVGIG (reference sequence).

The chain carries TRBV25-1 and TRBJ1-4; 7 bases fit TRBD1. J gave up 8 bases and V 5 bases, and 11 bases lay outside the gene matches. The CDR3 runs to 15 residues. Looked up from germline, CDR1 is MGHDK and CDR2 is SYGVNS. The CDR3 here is CASSLQTGAGEKLFF. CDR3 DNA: TGTGCCAGCAGTCTGCAAACAGGGGCGGGCGAAAAACTGTTTTTT.

The CDR3 region has the DNA TGTGCCAGCAGCTTAGACATATGGTACGAGCAGTACTTC. Translation gives CASSLDIWYEQYF. J is TRBJ2-7 and V is TRBV7-2, with D uncertain. Per germline, CDR1 SGHTA and CDR2 FQGNSA. The V end was cut by 1 base, the J end by 4 bases, with 8 bases between. The CDR3 covers 13 residues.

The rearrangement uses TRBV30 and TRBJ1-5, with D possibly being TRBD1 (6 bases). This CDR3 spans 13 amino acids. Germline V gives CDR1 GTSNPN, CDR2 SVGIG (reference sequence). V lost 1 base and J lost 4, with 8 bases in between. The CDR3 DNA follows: TGTGCCTGGAGTGGGGGGCCGAATCAGCCCCAGCATTTT. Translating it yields CAWSGGPNQPQHF.

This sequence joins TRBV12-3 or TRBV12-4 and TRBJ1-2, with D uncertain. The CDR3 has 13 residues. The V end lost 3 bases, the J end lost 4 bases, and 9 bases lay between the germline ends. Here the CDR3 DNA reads TGTGCCAGCAGTTTGAGTCAGGCCTATGGCTACACCTTC. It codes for CASSLSQAYGYTF.

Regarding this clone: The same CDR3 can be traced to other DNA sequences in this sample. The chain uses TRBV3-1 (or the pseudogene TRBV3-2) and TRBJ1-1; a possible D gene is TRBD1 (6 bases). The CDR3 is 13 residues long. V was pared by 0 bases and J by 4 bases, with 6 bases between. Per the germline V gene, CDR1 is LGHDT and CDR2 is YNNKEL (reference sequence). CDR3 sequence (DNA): TGTGCCAGCAGCCAAGACAGGGGCACTGAAGCTTTCTTT. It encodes CASSQDRGTEAFF.